This T cell receptor beta chain was sequenced during a study of blood T cell repertoires in COVID-19. Study context: Acute and convalescent COVID-19 samples came from the United States, Italy and Spain. The cDNA or gDNA used as material had been derived from T cells, B-cell-depleted T cells, or PBMCs.

The CDR3 is made up of 14 amino acids. Germline lookup yields CDR1 SQVTM and CDR2 ANQGSEA. Trimming took off 6 bases at V and 1 base at J, with 15 bases between the two ends. Libraries were prepared by immunoSEQ multiplex PCR; TCRdb keeps only in-frame clonotypes and omits some of them. The sample lists about 140,000 clones, roughly 80% seen once, with more than 8.5% in the top ten. The J gene is TRBJ1-1, the V gene TRBV29-1; D remains ambiguous. The sequencing input was peripheral blood. This clonotype was obtained from a woman aged 45 to 65 with active or convalescent COVID-19. The CDR3 DNA reads as TGCAGCGTCCTGAAGTCCGTAGAGAACACTGAAGCTTTCTTT. Protein sequence: CSVLKSVENTEAFF.